These T cell receptor beta chains were read from a single sample in a study of shared clonotypes between healthy human individuals. Using immunoSEQ multiplex PCR, the repertoire was profiled, and TCRdb retains in-frame clones only, with some absent. The table includes 2.5 million or so clones, just over 90% detected once. Sequences were obtained from naive CD4+ T cells sorted from blood. These receptors came from a man in his late teens or twenties in good health. The CDR3 runs from the conserved cysteine through the conserved F or W. Fields, in order: J gene, V gene, clone size, D gene, CDR3 DNA, CDR3 protein. The D gene is left open where the match is weak. Clone sizes are given selectively: once, few, many, or a class where the clone is expanded.

j_call: TRBJ1-2
v_call: TRBV18
clone_size: -
d_call: -
cdr3_nt: TGTGCCAGCTCCCCCGTTGAAGGTGGCTACACCTTC
cdr3_aa: CASSPVEGGYTF

j_call: TRBJ1-1
v_call: TRBV30
clone_size: -
d_call: -
cdr3_nt: TGTGCCTCGGCAAGCGGGTGGAACACTGAAGCTTTCTTT
cdr3_aa: CASASGWNTEAFF

j_call: TRBJ2-1
v_call: TRBV6-1
clone_size: -
d_call: -
cdr3_nt: TGTGCCAGCGTCTACCCGAGGGGGGCCAATGAGCAGTTCTTC
cdr3_aa: CASVYPRGANEQFF

j_call: TRBJ1-5
v_call: TRBV5-1
clone_size: -
d_call: TRBD1
cdr3_nt: TGCGCCAGCAGCTCAGGGGGCGACAGCAATCAGCCCCAGCATTTT
cdr3_aa: CASSSGGDSNQPQHF

j_call: TRBJ1-2
v_call: TRBV27
clone_size: -
d_call: -
cdr3_nt: TGTGCCAGCAGTTTTCAGCAGGCGGCTACCGGCTACACCTTC
cdr3_aa: CASSFQQAATGYTF

j_call: TRBJ2-5
v_call: TRBV11-2
clone_size: -
d_call: -
cdr3_nt: TGTGCCAGCAGCTTAGCCCAGCAAGAGACCCAGTACTTC
cdr3_aa: CASSLAQQETQYF

j_call: TRBJ2-1
v_call: TRBV6-1
clone_size: -
d_call: TRBD2
cdr3_nt: TGTGCCAGCAGTGAAAGTTGGTCGGGGGGTTTTGGAAATGAGCAGTTCTTC
cdr3_aa: CASSESWSGGFGNEQFF

j_call: TRBJ2-2
v_call: TRBV27
clone_size: -
d_call: -
cdr3_nt: TGTGCCAGCAGTTTCCAGGGTTCCGGGGAGCTGTTTTTT
cdr3_aa: CASSFQGSGELFF

j_call: TRBJ2-7
v_call: TRBV13
clone_size: -
d_call: TRBD2
cdr3_nt: TGTGCCAGCAGTCCAGGACTAGCCAGCTACGAGCAGTACTTC
cdr3_aa: CASSPGLASYEQYF

j_call: TRBJ2-7
v_call: TRBV10-1
clone_size: -
d_call: -
cdr3_nt: TGCGCCAGCAGTGCGAACAGGATCGGGGTAGGTGGCGAGCAGTACTTC
cdr3_aa: CASSANRIGVGGEQYF

j_call: TRBJ2-1
v_call: TRBV19
clone_size: -
d_call: TRBD1
cdr3_nt: TGTGCCACCAACGACAAGGACAGGGGGCTCAATGAGCAGTTCTTC
cdr3_aa: CATNDKDRGLNEQFF

j_call: TRBJ2-3
v_call: TRBV11-2
clone_size: -
d_call: TRBD2
cdr3_nt: TGTGCCAGCAGCATAGCCTTGCTAGCGGGGGGTAACACAGATACGCAGTATTTT
cdr3_aa: CASSIALLAGGNTDTQYF

j_call: TRBJ2-3
v_call: TRBV29-1
clone_size: once
d_call: -
cdr3_nt: TGCAGCGTTGGTCGGGGCACAGATACGCAGTATTTT
cdr3_aa: CSVGRGTDTQYF

j_call: TRBJ1-1
v_call: TRBV30
clone_size: -
d_call: -
cdr3_nt: TGTGCCTGGAAGGCGGCCAGGCTGAACACTGAAGCTTTCTTT
cdr3_aa: CAWKAARLNTEAFF

j_call: TRBJ2-3
v_call: TRBV7-2
clone_size: once
d_call: -
cdr3_nt: TGTGCCAGCAGCTTAGGGGGCATTTTCACAGATACGCAGTATTTT
cdr3_aa: CASSLGGIFTDTQYF

j_call: TRBJ1-5
v_call: TRBV2
clone_size: few
d_call: -
cdr3_nt: TGTGCCAGCAGGAGATCAGGGCCGGGGCCCCAGCATTTT
cdr3_aa: CASRRSGPGPQHF

j_call: TRBJ2-7
v_call: TRBV30
clone_size: -
d_call: TRBD1
cdr3_nt: TGTGCCTGGAGTGGGCAGGGGGCGGGCGAGCAGTACTTC
cdr3_aa: CAWSGQGAGEQYF

j_call: TRBJ2-7
v_call: TRBV19
clone_size: once
d_call: TRBD1
cdr3_nt: TGTGCCAGTAGTCCCGATGACAGGGGCGGCGAGCAGTACTTC
cdr3_aa: CASSPDDRGGEQYF

j_call: TRBJ2-5
v_call: TRBV5-6
clone_size: -
d_call: TRBD1
cdr3_nt: TGTGCCAGCAGCACTACAGGGGGCCCACCTCAAGAGACCCAGTACTTC
cdr3_aa: CASSTTGGPPQETQYF

j_call: TRBJ2-7
v_call: TRBV28
clone_size: once
d_call: -
cdr3_nt: TGTGCCAGCCGAGTGCAAGGCTCCTACGAGCAGTACTTC
cdr3_aa: CASRVQGSYEQYF

j_call: TRBJ2-2
v_call: TRBV11-2
clone_size: -
d_call: TRBD1
cdr3_nt: TGTGCCAGCAACCCAGGGACAGGGACCGGGGAGCTGTTTTTT
cdr3_aa: CASNPGTGTGELFF

j_call: TRBJ2-5
v_call: TRBV7-7
clone_size: -
d_call: TRBD1
cdr3_nt: TGTGCTAGCTCCCCCGGGACAGGGATCCAAGAGACCCAGTACTTC
cdr3_aa: CASSPGTGIQETQYF

j_call: TRBJ1-2
v_call: TRBV18
clone_size: -
d_call: -
cdr3_nt: TGTGCCAGCTCACCGGAGCTTAACTATGGCTACACCTTC
cdr3_aa: CASSPELNYGYTF

j_call: TRBJ2-5
v_call: TRBV11-2
clone_size: -
d_call: -
cdr3_nt: TGTGCCAGCAGCTTAGGGGCGGCGGGGCCTCAAGAGACCCAGTACTTC
cdr3_aa: CASSLGAAGPQETQYF

j_call: TRBJ2-5
v_call: TRBV30
clone_size: -
d_call: -
cdr3_nt: TGTGCCTGGAGATATCAAGGGCAAGAGACCCAGTACTTC
cdr3_aa: CAWRYQGQETQYF

j_call: TRBJ2-3
v_call: TRBV11-3
clone_size: -
d_call: -
cdr3_nt: TGTGCCAGCAGCCACGGTGTGGGGATAACGCAGTATTTT
cdr3_aa: CASSHGVGITQYF

j_call: TRBJ2-7
v_call: TRBV7-9
clone_size: -
d_call: TRBD2
cdr3_nt: TGTGCCAGCAGCTTCCTACTAGCGGGCGGGGAGCAGTACTTC
cdr3_aa: CASSFLLAGGEQYF

j_call: TRBJ1-5
v_call: TRBV18
clone_size: -
d_call: -
cdr3_nt: TGTGCCAGCTCACCGGTCGCAGGCAATCAGCCCCAGCATTTT
cdr3_aa: CASSPVAGNQPQHF

j_call: TRBJ2-5
v_call: TRBV7-9
clone_size: -
d_call: -
cdr3_nt: TGTGCCAGCAGCTCCGGACAACCCTCGGAGACCCAGTACTTC
cdr3_aa: CASSSGQPSETQYF

j_call: TRBJ2-1
v_call: TRBV5-1
clone_size: -
d_call: TRBD2
cdr3_nt: TGCGCCAGCAGCTTGGGACTAGCGGTACGGGAGCAGTTCTTC
cdr3_aa: CASSLGLAVREQFF

j_call: TRBJ2-1
v_call: TRBV27
clone_size: once
d_call: -
cdr3_nt: TGTGCCAGCAGTTTCAGGGAAGGGGATGAGCAGTTCTTC
cdr3_aa: CASSFREGDEQFF

j_call: TRBJ1-1
v_call: TRBV5-1
clone_size: -
d_call: -
cdr3_nt: TGCGCCAGCAGCGGCCTCCAGAACACTGAAGCTTTCTTT
cdr3_aa: CASSGLQNTEAFF

j_call: TRBJ2-1
v_call: TRBV7-9
clone_size: -
d_call: -
cdr3_nt: TGTGCCAGCACCCAAAGGGGACCTCGCTCCTACAATGAGCAGTTCTTC
cdr3_aa: CASTQRGPRSYNEQFF

j_call: TRBJ2-1
v_call: TRBV19
clone_size: -
d_call: TRBD2
cdr3_nt: TGTGCCAGTAGTACGACTAGCGGGAGAGAGTTGGAGTTCTTC
cdr3_aa: CASSTTSGRELEFF

j_call: TRBJ1-6
v_call: TRBV18
clone_size: -
d_call: -
cdr3_nt: TGTGCCAGCTCACCCTACAGGAGTCCCATCCACAATTCACCCCTCCACTTT
cdr3_aa: CASSPYRSPIHNSPLHF

j_call: TRBJ2-1
v_call: TRBV5-1
clone_size: -
d_call: -
cdr3_nt: TGCGCCAGCACCCGGCCCGGGGTAGGAGGAAATGAGCAGTTCTTC
cdr3_aa: CASTRPGVGGNEQFF

j_call: TRBJ2-2
v_call: TRBV27
clone_size: -
d_call: -
cdr3_nt: TGTGCCAGCAGTCCCGTCCTAGGGGAGCTGTTTTTT
cdr3_aa: CASSPVLGELFF

j_call: TRBJ2-1
v_call: TRBV9
clone_size: -
d_call: TRBD2
cdr3_nt: TGTGCCAGCAGCGCTCTGGCGACTAGCGGGACAGGTGAGCAGTTCTTC
cdr3_aa: CASSALATSGTGEQFF

j_call: TRBJ2-3
v_call: TRBV5-1
clone_size: -
d_call: -
cdr3_nt: TGCGCCAGCAGCTTGGAGGCCCTAACTACAGATACGCAGTATTTT
cdr3_aa: CASSLEALTTDTQYF

j_call: TRBJ2-3
v_call: TRBV7-9
clone_size: once
d_call: -
cdr3_nt: TGTGCCAGCAGCATCAGGGGGGGCCGGGTTGATACGCAGTATTTT
cdr3_aa: CASSIRGGRVDTQYF

j_call: TRBJ1-4
v_call: TRBV13
clone_size: -
d_call: -
cdr3_nt: TGTGCCAGCACTAGGTTTGCAACTAATGAAAAACTGTTTTTT
cdr3_aa: CASTRFATNEKLFF

j_call: TRBJ2-1
v_call: TRBV7-6
clone_size: -
d_call: TRBD2
cdr3_nt: TGTGCCAGCAGTAGGCGGGAGGGGAGCAATGAGCAGTTCTTC
cdr3_aa: CASSRREGSNEQFF

j_call: TRBJ2-1
v_call: TRBV12-5
clone_size: -
d_call: TRBD2
cdr3_nt: TGTGCTAGTGGTCTAGCGGGAGTGGATGAGCAGTTCTTC
cdr3_aa: CASGLAGVDEQFF

j_call: TRBJ2-1
v_call: TRBV10-3
clone_size: once
d_call: TRBD2
cdr3_nt: TGTGCCATCAGTGAGTCGAGGGGTAGCGGGGTGTACAATGAGCAGTTCTTC
cdr3_aa: CAISESRGSGVYNEQFF

j_call: TRBJ2-7
v_call: TRBV19
clone_size: -
d_call: TRBD1
cdr3_nt: TGTGCCAGTAGTATACAGGGGGCGCTAACCTACGAGCAGTACTTC
cdr3_aa: CASSIQGALTYEQYF

j_call: TRBJ2-7
v_call: TRBV29-1
clone_size: -
d_call: -
cdr3_nt: TGCAGCCTCCACGCAGGGGTCCAACGCTTC
cdr3_aa: CSLHAGVQRF

j_call: TRBJ2-2
v_call: TRBV19
clone_size: -
d_call: -
cdr3_nt: TGTGCCAGTACCCACCCAAGGAGGGGCACCGGGGAGCTGTTTTTT
cdr3_aa: CASTHPRRGTGELFF

j_call: TRBJ2-1
v_call: TRBV7-9
clone_size: -
d_call: -
cdr3_nt: TGTGCCAGCAGCTTAGAGGGCCTCCGCAATGAGCAGTTCTTC
cdr3_aa: CASSLEGLRNEQFF

j_call: TRBJ2-5
v_call: TRBV18
clone_size: -
d_call: TRBD2
cdr3_nt: TGTGCCAGCTCACCACCGGGACTAGCGGGCATGAAAGAGACCCAGTACTTC
cdr3_aa: CASSPPGLAGMKETQYF

j_call: TRBJ2-1
v_call: TRBV19
clone_size: -
d_call: -
cdr3_nt: TGTGCCAGTAAACGCTCAGAAGGGGCTCCCAATGAGCAGTTCTTC
cdr3_aa: CASKRSEGAPNEQFF